One TCR beta chain is described in this entry. This clonotype was counted at least ten times. Its antigen is still unknown. Base-call qualities are not available, and no considerably larger clone is one nucleotide away. The source of the sample is a study of kidney transplant recipient with SARS-CoV-2 infection listed by TCRdb under 2021. TCRdb lists the instrument as Illumina MiSeq. Profiling of the peripheral T cell repertoire targeted human TCRbeta genes. The paper's data handling went like this. To account for variability over time, differences in clonotype abundance were tested using beta-binomial modelling. Expanded clonotypes were screened against the ImmuneCODE reference database of SARS-CoV-2-associated TCRs and were mapped to viral genome regions. Additional analyses of the repertoire looked at TRBV gene usage, CDR3 length, CDR3 amino acid overlap between time points, clonotype abundance distributions and Jaccard similarity. TCRdb passed the public sequencing reads through fastp at Q25 and MiXCR, retaining productive beta sequences. CDR3 protein duplicates are merged, each entry listing the most common genes and DNA. The V and J calls and clone size are TCRdb's, not the authors'. This sample lists roughly 230,000 distinct CDR3 sequences; around 28% were detected once. Jointly, the top ten make up under 7.5% of the sample.

The CDR3 covers 15 residues, taking in both the cysteine and the phenylalanine. Here the CDR3 DNA is all that survives: 45 bases in frame from base 1. For this chain, trimming is 4 bases at the V end and 6 bases at the J end, and the number of junction bases without a gene match is 12. As encoded in the germline V gene, CDR1 is SGDLS while CDR2 is YYNGEE. Explained via the paper, the time point label denotes: pre-pandemic baseline sample and day 111 after first positive SARS-CoV-2 test. The rearrangement combines TRBV9 with TRBJ2-7; 8 of the junction bases match TRBD1. This TCR was sampled from a young adult male patient who had COVID-19 and was a kidney transplant recipient. After transplantation, some T cells may belong to the graft donor instead of the recipient. The specimen was a blood sample, collected at baseline and between days 110 and 120 from a kidney transplant recipient. The sequenced DNA: TGTGCCAGCAGCCTCAATAGGGACAGGCACGGCGAGCAGTACTTC. Translated, it gives CASSLNRDRHGEQYF.